A selection of T cell receptor beta chains follows, all from one sample in a study of monozygotic twins with inflammatory bowel disease. Using the 5' RACE reads, TCRdb records one entry per CDR3 protein without DNA. Its clone listing holds around 370,000 distinct CDR3 sequences. Sequencing used blood. Receptor source: a human donor with ulcerative colitis or Crohn's disease, or a healthy co-twin of an affected twin (not recorded which). CDR3s include the opening cysteine and the closing phenylalanine or tryptophan. The order of the fields is J gene, V gene, CDR3 protein.

TRBJ2-3 TRBV11-2 CASSSSGMKGGLRDTQYF
TRBJ2-5 TRBV24-1 CATSDYGTGGEETQYF
TRBJ2-3 TRBV14 CASGGGSYTDTQYF
TRBJ1-5 TRBV12-3/TRBV12-4 CASSLGDRGRIQPQHF
TRBJ1-5 TRBV12-3/TRBV12-4 CASSRTDYSNQPQHF
TRBJ2-5 TRBV7-2 CASSLEYLRTETQYF
TRBJ2-2 TRBV6-5 CASSSPGQSTGELFF
TRBJ1-4 TRBV5-1 CASSSDGTNEKLFF
TRBJ1-2 TRBV6-1 CASSRTGTGFDYTF
TRBJ1-1 TRBV4-1 CASSQVGGQEDFF
TRBJ1-4 TRBV6-5 CASSYALGRANEKLFF
TRBJ1-1 TRBV11-2 CASSRLGGAAEAFF
TRBJ2-3 TRBV5-1 CASSRTSGEDTQYF
TRBJ1-2 TRBV6-5 CASSYDGDGYTF